This T cell receptor beta chain came from a study of T cell repertoires in cytomegalovirus infection. V dropped 2 bases and J dropped 3 bases, with 9 bases sitting between them. Looked up from germline, CDR1 is LGHNT and CDR2 is FRNRAP. CDR3 length: 14 residues. TCRdb analysed the reads with MiXCR anew, one entry per CDR3 protein. The sample consists of around 120,000 distinct CDR3 sequences, about 10% of them appearing once. Ten or more counts support this clonotype. The sequencing sample was made of PBMCs. The sequence was collected from a human donor in good health (CMV status not recorded). Some clones in this sample may be carry-over from other donors' samples. The chain employs TRBV12-5 and TRBJ2-3; D unclear. CDR3 amino acids: CASGLYGRTDTQYF. DNA for the CDR3: TGTGCTAGTGGTTTGTACGGTAGGACAGATACGCAGTATTTT.